This T cell receptor beta chain was found in a study of blood T cell repertoires in COVID-19. The wider study: Donors in the United States, Italy and Spain gave samples during acute or convalescent COVID-19. The cDNA or gDNA used as material had been derived from T cells, B-cell-depleted T cells, or PBMCs.

This CDR3 spans 13 amino acids. Trimming pared 3 bases from V and 6 bases from J, leaving 9 bases between. Germline V gene sequence: CDR1 MGHDK, CDR2 SYGVNS. This clone was observed a handful of times. Authors' methods: Estimated nucleated cell counts came from reference gene primer amplification. Profiling relied on immunoSEQ multiplex PCR, and the TCRdb table lists in-frame clones only, not all of them. For V, J and clone size, that table is used; D and trimming come from the DNA. The table records about 88,000 clones, over 75% of them present only once. The TCR sequence derives from a woman older than 75 with acute or convalescent COVID-19. Sample: peripheral blood. V gene TRBV25-1 combines with J gene TRBJ2-1; no clear D. The CDR3 DNA follows: TGTGCCAGCAGTGATTACTTCTTCAATGAGCAGTTCTTC. Amino acids: CASSDYFFNEQFF. Complete variable domain (other parts from reference TRBV25-1 and TRBJ2-1): EADIYQTPRYLVIGTGKKITLECSQTMGHDKMYWYQQDPGMELHLIHYSYGVNSTEKGDLSSESTVSRIRTEHFPLTLESARPSHTSQYLCASSDYFFNEQFFGPGTRLTVL.